This is a list of T cell receptor beta chains from one sample in a study of blood T cell repertoires in COVID-19. Clones were sequenced by immunoSEQ multiplex PCR, and TCRdb holds only the in-frame ones, with some missing. Of approximately 250,000 clones detected, approximately 90% appear once; the ten largest clones hold approximately 2.9%. The sequenced material came from PBMCs or T cells enriched from blood (not recorded which). The receptors were gathered from a man aged 35 to 55 who had been exposed to COVID-19. Each CDR3 is given with its conserved first and last residue. A D gene is named only where the DNA matches it firmly. A row's size may be missing; if present it is once, few, many or a size class.

CDR3 | DNA | J | size | D | V
CASGLTFWGYTF | TGTGCTAGTGGTTTAACATTCTGGGGCTACACCTTC | TRBJ1-2 | - | - | TRBV12-5
CASGLDSLGPQHF | TGTGCTAGTGGACTTGACAGCTTAGGGCCCCAGCATTTT | TRBJ1-5 | - | - | TRBV12-5
CASSQGAREYSTDTQYF | TGTGCCAGCAGCCAGGGTGCGAGGGAATATAGCACAGATACGCAGTATTTT | TRBJ2-3 | - | - | TRBV14
CATSHSTSTGRGYTF | TGTGCCACCAGCCATTCCACCTCGACAGGGCGAGGCTACACCTTC | TRBJ1-2 | - | TRBD1 | TRBV15
CASSRYRDQPQHF | TGTGCCAGCAGTAGATACAGGGACCAGCCCCAGCATTTT | TRBJ1-5 | - | - | TRBV6-5
CASRGAAGVGSETQYF | TGTGCCAGTAGAGGGGCAGCGGGAGTGGGGTCGGAGACCCAGTACTTC | TRBJ2-5 | once | TRBD2 | TRBV19
CASSHLAGAYNEQFF | TGCGCCAGCAGCCACCTAGCGGGAGCTTACAATGAGCAGTTCTTC | TRBJ2-1 | - | TRBD2 | TRBV4-1
CASSPRDRANGELFF | TGTGCCAGCAGTCCACGGGACAGGGCCAACGGGGAGCTGTTTTTT | TRBJ2-2 | - | TRBD1 | TRBV25-1
CASSVGPIEEQYF | TGTGCCAGCAGCGTAGGCCCCATCGAGGAGCAGTACTTC | TRBJ2-7 | - | - | TRBV9
CSVSSGRAREQFF | TGCAGCGTTTCTAGCGGGAGGGCCCGGGAGCAGTTCTTC | TRBJ2-1 | - | TRBD2 | TRBV29-1
CSVTVRRETQYF | TGCAGCGTTACTGTCCGCCGGGAGACCCAGTACTTC | TRBJ2-5 | - | - | TRBV29-1